This TCR beta chain was recorded in a study of OX40 agonist ivuxolimab in advanced cancers. Study at large: Prior anti-PD-1, anti-PD-L1 or anti-CTLA-4 therapy was allowed; roughly 40% had some.

The method was immunoSEQ multiplex PCR; TCRdb's version includes in-frame clones alone and lacks a portion of them. In the table there are around 62,000 clones, about 77% of which are singletons. This CDR3 contains 13 residues. CDR1 MNHNS and CDR2 SASEGT come from the germline V gene. Trimming at V came to 4 bases and at J to 9 bases, leaving 5 bases not matched to a gene. The sample here was CD4+ or CD8+ T cells sorted from blood, taken in a trial of the OX40 agonist ivuxolimab. The chain combines TRBV6-1 with TRBJ1-5; 8 bases map to TRBD1. The clonotype was recovered from an adult with an advanced solid tumor such as melanoma, head and neck, liver or kidney cancer. The CDR3 bases are TGTGCCAGCAGTGGAGGACAGGGTGGGCCCCAGCATTTT. Translation gives CASSGGQGGPQHF.